The next 18 T cell receptor beta chains were all read from a single sample in a study of beta chain features in type 1 diabetes. TCRB transcripts that were expressed got sequenced, as all of the isolated RNA had been reverse transcribed. Repertoires were generated with immunoSEQ multiplex PCR, while TCRdb's copy carries only in-frame clones and drops some. In the table there are about 250,000 clones, roughly 13% of which are singletons. The source material was naive CD4+ T cells from blood. The receptors derive from a middle-aged woman in good health.

This chain links TRBV5-1 with TRBJ2-3; 7 positions match TRBD2. This CDR3 has 13 residues. V was pared by 4 bases and J by 6 bases, with 5 bases of the junction left unmatched. Germline lookup yields CDR1 SGHRS and CDR2 YFSETQ. Written as DNA, the CDR3 is TGCGCCAGCAGCCGGGGGGATGAGGATACGCAGTATTTT. Translating gives CASSRGDEDTQYF.

This clone was found a few times. The chain's CDR3 is CASSPGGSGNTIYF. For the CDR3, the DNA is TGTGCCAGCAGTCCCGGGGGGTCTGGAAACACCATATATTTT. The chain has TRBV27 and TRBJ1-3; possibly TRBD1 for D (5 bases). Per the germline V gene, CDR1 is MNHEY and CDR2 is SMNVEV (reference sequence). The V gene lost 5 bases and the J gene lost 1 base, with 9 bases spanning the gap. The CDR3 has 14 residues.

The chain links TRBV5-1 to TRBJ2-7; 10 nucleotides line up with TRBD2. CDR1 SGHRS and CDR2 YFSETQ come from the germline V gene. V was clipped by 1 base and J by 3 bases; unmatched bases: 13. There are 18 residues in the CDR3. CDR3 loop: CASSLISSGGAGLYEQYF. The CDR3 DNA reads as TGCGCCAGCAGCTTGATTTCAAGCGGGGGGGCCGGACTCTACGAGCAGTACTTC.

The chain combines TRBV12-5 with TRBJ2-2; 8 nucleotides match TRBD2. In germline, CDR1 is LGHNT, CDR2 FRNRAP. The CDR3 is 17 residues long. V was clipped by 3 bases and J by 2 bases; unmatched bases: 8. CDR3 amino acids: CASGFLRGGGNTGELFF. The CDR3 DNA reads as TGTGCTAGTGGTTTCCTCCGGGGGGGAGGTAACACCGGGGAGCTGTTTTTT. Supplemented by reference TRBV12-5 and TRBJ2-2, the full variable domain reads DARVTQTPRHKVTEMGQEVTMRCQPILGHNTVFWYRQTMMQGLELLAYFRNRAPLDDSGMPKDRFSAEMPDATLATLKIQPSEPRDSAVYFCASGFLRGGGNTGELFFGEGSRLTVL.

The V and J genes are TRBV2 and TRBJ2-7, with D maybe TRBD2 (6 bases). The CDR3 extends over 13 amino acids. Trimming took 6 bases from V and 0 from J, leaving 9 bases between them. Germline V gives CDR1 SNHLY, CDR2 FYNNEI. The CDR3 coding sequence is TGTGCCAGCAGCGGGGGTGCCTCCTACGAGCAGTACTTC. Translating it yields CASSGGASYEQYF. The entire variable domain, with the rest obtained from reference TRBV2 and TRBJ2-7, is as follows: EPEVTQTPSHQVTQMGQEVILRCVPISNHLYFYWYRQILGQKVEFLVSFYNNEISEKSEIFDDQFSVERPDGSNFTLKIRSTKLEDSAMYFCASSGGASYEQYFGPGTRLTVT.

A few counts support this clone. The chain joins TRBV5-4 to TRBJ2-1, with 11 nucleotides matching TRBD2. The CDR3 is made up of 16 amino acids. V was pared by 0 bases and J by 6 bases, with 5 bases of the junction left unmatched. The germline V gene has CDR1 SGHNT and CDR2 YYREEE (reference sequence). Here the CDR3 reads CASSLGGLAVFNEQFF. CDR3 coding DNA: TGTGCCAGCAGCTTGGGGGGACTAGCGGTTTTCAATGAGCAGTTCTTC.

This chain links TRBV6-1 with TRBJ2-7; D call uncertain. The germline V gene has CDR1 MNHNS and CDR2 SASEGT. The V gene lost 3 bases and the J gene lost 6 bases, with 12 bases spanning the gap. CDR3 length: 13 amino acids. The CDR3 coding sequence is TGTGCCAGCAGTGATAAATTCCTGGCCGAGCAGTACTTC. The encoded protein is CASSDKFLAEQYF.

The V gene is TRBV7-9, the J gene TRBJ2-7; 9 bases are a match to TRBD1. With 8 bases clipped from V and 4 bases from J, the junction kept 12 bases outside the gene matches. Per the germline V gene, CDR1 is SEHNR and CDR2 is FQNEAQ (reference sequence). The CDR3 runs to 15 residues. CDR3 amino acids: CASGLTGTGRYEQYF. The CDR3 DNA follows: TGTGCCAGCGGGTTAACCGGGACAGGGCGGTACGAGCAGTACTTC.

This chain links TRBV19 with TRBJ1-2; D possibly corresponds to TRBD1 (6 bases). Germline V gene sequence: CDR1 LNHDA, CDR2 SQIVND (reference sequence). V was pared by 5 bases and J by 4 bases, with 8 bases between. The CDR3 consists of 12 residues. Here the CDR3 DNA reads TGTGCCAGTAGTGACAGGACCTATGGCTACACCTTC. Translation: CASSDRTYGYTF.

Turning to this clone: This sample also contains other DNA sequences that code for the same CDR3. The chain uses TRBV29-1 and TRBJ1-2; TRBD1 matches 7 bases. Germline CDR1 reads SQVTM; CDR2 reads ANQGSEA. The CDR3 contains 12 residues. V dropped 4 bases and J dropped 4; count of bases not matched to a gene: 3. CDR3: CSVGGQTYGYTF. The CDR3 DNA follows: TGCAGCGTTGGGGGACAGACCTATGGCTACACCTTC.

Here the CDR3 reads CASNRDPYGYTF. The CDR3 region has the DNA TGTGCCAGCAACAGGGACCCCTATGGCTACACCTTC. J is TRBJ1-2 and V is TRBV2; the D gene is possibly TRBD1 (6 bases). CDR3 length: 12 amino acids. Per germline, CDR1 SNHLY and CDR2 FYNNEI. Deletions cut 7 bases from V and 4 bases from J, with 10 bases between.

As DNA, the CDR3 is TGTGCCAGCAGCCGGACAGGGATTACCTACGAGCAGTACTTC. This encodes CASSRTGITYEQYF. The genes are TRBV6-5 and TRBJ2-7; 8 bases align to TRBD1. Germline CDR1 is MNHEY and CDR2 is SVGAGI. Losses at the gene ends were 6 bases for V and 2 bases for J; bases not matched to a gene: 6. There are 14 residues in the CDR3.

The V gene is TRBV9, the J gene TRBJ2-2, with 9 bases identical to TRBD2. This CDR3 has 15 residues. Germline V gives CDR1 SGDLS, CDR2 YYNGEE. V lost 9 bases to trimming and J lost 5 bases; unmatched junction nucleotides: 11. As DNA, the CDR3 is TGTGCCACCTCGAGTAGCGGGGGTGGGACCGGGGAGCTGTTTTTT. It specifies CATSSSGGGTGELFF.

The chain employs TRBV19 and TRBJ2-5, with D possibly being TRBD2 (5 bases). Trimming pared 6 bases from V and 4 bases from J, leaving 15 bases between. Germline CDR1 LNHDA, CDR2 SQIVND (reference sequence). The CDR3 loop spans 14 amino acids. The CDR3 DNA reads as TGTGCCAGTAGGGACGGGGTTGGACGAGAGACCCAGTACTTC. Its translation is CASRDGVGRETQYF.

The chain links TRBV4-2 to TRBJ1-3; 8 bases agree with TRBD1. The CDR3 consists of 17 residues. Germline loops: CDR1 LGHNA, CDR2 YNFKEQ. Trimming removed 5 bases from V and 10 bases from J; junction bases left unmatched: 19. The CDR3 DNA sequence: TGTGCCAGCAGCTACTCAGGACAGGGCGGCACTAGCAAGACCATATATTTT. Its translation: CASSYSGQGGTSKTIYF.

This clone was found a few times. This chain joins TRBV5-1 and TRBJ2-7; 12 bases map to TRBD2. Germline CDR1 is SGHRS and CDR2 is YFSETQ. V was pared by 2 bases and J by 4 bases, with 4 bases of the junction left unmatched. The CDR3 contains 15 residues. The CDR3: CASSFTTSGGYEQYF. The CDR3 DNA reads as TGCGCCAGCAGCTTCACGACTAGCGGGGGTTACGAGCAGTACTTC.

A few counts support this clone. V usage is TRBV9 and J usage is TRBJ2-7, with TRBD2 matching over 10 bases. Germline V lookup: CDR1 SGDLS, CDR2 YYNGEE. The CDR3 sequence is 14 residues long. The J segment lost 2 bases and the V segment lost 6 bases, leaving 5 bases of the junction unmatched. The CDR3 DNA sequence: TGTGCCAGCAACCTAGCGGGGGAGGCCTACGAGCAGTACTTC. It specifies CASNLAGEAYEQYF.

This clone has just a few counts. V gene TRBV13 combines with J gene TRBJ2-3; D perhaps matches TRBD2 (6 bases). Germline CDR1 reads PRHDT; CDR2 reads FYEKMQ (reference sequence). The V end was cut by 5 bases, the J end by 0 bases, with 24 bases between. The CDR3 loop spans 19 amino acids. This CDR3 reads CASSTRPSRGATSTDTQYF. For the CDR3, the DNA is TGTGCCAGCAGCACAAGACCCTCTCGCGGGGCCACTAGCACAGATACGCAGTATTTT. The entire variable domain, with the rest obtained from reference TRBV13 and TRBJ2-3, is as follows: AAGVIQSPRHLIKEKRETATLKCYPIPRHDTVYWYQQGPGQDPQFLISFYEKMQSDKGSIPDRFSAQQFSDYHSELNMSSLELGDSALYFCASSTRPSRGATSTDTQYFGPGTRLTVL.